This T cell receptor beta chain was observed in a study of T cells in localized non-small cell lung cancer (TCRdb year 2020). At the level of the whole study: T cell repertoires of 200 to 250 early-stage NSCLC patients were analyzed, with tumors being compared against uninvolved tumor-adjacent lungs. The cohort was made up of fewer than 250 treatment-naive NSCLC patients whose localized lung tumors had been resected. The mean age of the NSCLC patients was around 67 years, with fewer than 150 men and over 100 women.

Findings and caveats that apply to the study as a whole: Because the study design was exploratory, TCR variables were selected using unadjusted p-values without false-discovery rate correction. Uninvolved tumor-adjacent lung showed the highest T cell clonality, higher than tumor, which suggests more focused antigenic responses in the uninvolved tumor-adjacent lung. Because multi-region tumor sequencing was not performed, intratumor heterogeneity could not be ruled out. A median of roughly 58 of the top 100 tumor clones were detected in paired uninvolved adjacent lung, and 28 of these tumor clones were also found among the top 100 clones of the paired uninvolved adjacent lung. Higher blood T cell density associated with longer overall survival, while higher adjacent-lung clonality associated with shorter survival.

With respect to this clone: The antigen it recognizes is unknown. No qualities accompany the bases; no much larger clone lies one base away.

TCR beta CDR3 regions were sequenced from DNA using the immunoSEQ Assay. Per the source publication's procedure: To compute T cell density, TCR beta template counts were normalized to usable DNA, which was estimated by amplifying housekeeping genes. Using the preseqR package, richness was estimated by extrapolating to 120,000 templates for tissue samples and 400,000 templates for PBMC samples. Clonality was calculated as one minus Pielou's evenness. To identify tissue-enriched TCRs, differential abundance testing was run on productive amino-acid clonotypes with a minimum total count of 5 and an alpha of 0.1. The Jaccard Index and the Morisita Overlap Index were used to measure repertoire overlap between compartments. GLIPH clustered TCR beta CDR3s with public tetramer-defined viral CDR3s; viral motifs required at least three viral sequences plus V-gene enrichment. The source is immuneACCESS, and TCRdb retained only in-frame sequences with V and J called. Part of the clones is not carried over; for the studies checked, unresolved V genes explain less than half of this, and the remainder is unexplained. V and J calls and clone size are those listed in that table; D and trimming were worked out from the DNA. The table for this sample lists 25,000 or so clones; 75% to 90% of them were counted only once. Clones ranked in the top ten supply about 4% of the sample.

There are 14 amino acids in the CDR3, from cysteine to phenylalanine inclusive. CDR3 DNA only is kept here, 42 bases in frame from base 1. Compared with germline, V lacks 4 bases and J lacks 1 base; bases without a gene match: 3. Per the germline V gene (reference sequence), LNHDA is the CDR1 and SQIVND is the CDR2. At diagnosis, peripheral blood, uninvolved tumor-adjacent lung and tumor were collected and stored as a combination of fresh-frozen and FFPE material. For TCR repertoire profiling, the blood samples were analyzed as peripheral blood mononuclear cells. The receptor comes from a woman between 35 and 75 years old with stage I lung adenocarcinoma. The V and J genes are TRBV19 and TRBJ1-2; TRBD1 matches 7 bases in the middle. Sequences were derived from peripheral blood, sampled before any cancer treatment. The CDR3 reads CASSRDSRNYGYTF. The bases are TGTGCCAGTAGTAGGGACAGCCGTAACTATGGCTACACCTTC. Supplemented by the reference TRBV19 and TRBJ1-2 proteins around the CDR3, the complete variable domain is DGGITQSPKYLFRKEGQNVTLSCEQNLNHDAMYWYRQDPGQGLRLIYYSQIVNDFQKGDIAEGYSVSREKKESFPLTVTSAQKNPTAFYLCASSRDSRNYGYTFGSGTRLTVV.